Listed below are T cell receptor beta chains from one sample, sequenced in a study of beta chain features in type 1 diabetes. The data were produced by immunoSEQ multiplex PCR, yet TCRdb's version contains in-frame clones alone and is incomplete. This sample yields under 950,000 clones, of which 15% to 20% are seen a single time; 0.023% belongs to the top ten. Sequences were obtained from naive CD4+ T cells from blood. Every receptor here comes from a woman under 30 in good health. The CDR3 runs from the conserved cysteine through the conserved F or W. Fields, in order: J gene, clone size, D gene, V gene, CDR3 protein, CDR3 DNA. A D gene is named only where the DNA matches it firmly. Not all rows give a size; the values are once, few, many and, for expanded clones, a class.

TRBJ2-7,-,-,TRBV14,CASSQAQPVYF,TGTGCCAGCAGCCAAGCTCAACCGGTGTACTTC
TRBJ2-7,-,-,TRBV29-1,CSVSGNPDEQYF,TGCAGCGTTTCCGGGAACCCCGACGAGCAGTACTTC
TRBJ2-2,few,-,TRBV2,CASNGVKSGELFF,TGTGCCAGCAATGGGGTTAAGAGCGGGGAGCTGTTTTTT
TRBJ2-1,few,TRBD1,TRBV29-1,CSVEPGTGSLYNEQFF,TGCAGCGTTGAACCCGGGACAGGTTCCCTCTACAATGAGCAGTTCTTC
TRBJ2-1,-,-,TRBV19,CASSPDLPERSKFF,TGTGCCAGTAGTCCAGACCTCCCTGAGCGGAGCAAGTTCTTC
TRBJ2-7,-,-,TRBV5-1,CASSLGGWGGYEQYF,TGCGCCAGCAGCTTGGGAGGGTGGGGTGGCTACGAGCAGTACTTC
TRBJ2-1,-,TRBD2,TRBV29-1,CSVLAGQPYGNEQFF,TGCAGCGTGCTAGCGGGTCAGCCCTACGGCAATGAGCAGTTCTTC
TRBJ2-7,-,-,TRBV11-2,CASSLGPKEQYF,TGTGCCAGCAGCTTAGGGCCAAAGGAGCAGTACTTC
TRBJ2-2,-,TRBD1,TRBV11-1,CASSPDRFKTGELFF,TGTGCCAGCAGCCCGGACAGGTTTAAAACCGGGGAGCTGTTTTTT
TRBJ2-1,few,TRBD2,TRBV6-1,CASSRGTSAFF,TGTGCCAGCAGTCGAGGGACTAGTGCGTTCTTC
TRBJ1-5,few,TRBD1,TRBV7-6,CASSFDRGPNQPQHF,TGTGCCAGCAGCTTCGACAGGGGCCCTAATCAGCCCCAGCATTTT
TRBJ2-7,-,TRBD2,TRBV27,CASSSIGTSGKVEQYF,TGTGCCAGCAGTTCCATAGGGACTAGCGGGAAGGTCGAGCAGTACTTC
TRBJ2-1,few,-,TRBV7-9,CASSPQPAEQFF,TGTGCCAGCAGCCCGCAACCGGCTGAGCAGTTCTTC
TRBJ1-5,-,-,TRBV19,CASSPPTGTSGQHF,TGTGCCAGTAGTCCCCCCACGGGGACATCGGGCCAGCATTTT
TRBJ2-1,few,TRBD2,TRBV4-2,CASSQDILAGGLGNEQFF,TGTGCCAGCAGCCAAGATATTTTAGCGGGAGGGCTGGGCAATGAGCAGTTCTTC
TRBJ1-5,-,-,TRBV30,CAWILNRGNQPQHF,TGTGCCTGGATCCTAAACAGGGGCAATCAGCCCCAGCATTTT
TRBJ1-2,-,-,TRBV15,CATSRELGMNYGYTF,TGTGCCACCAGCAGAGAACTGGGAATGAACTATGGCTACACCTTC
TRBJ2-1,-,TRBD2,TRBV4-2,CASSQDKLAGLTEQFF,TGTGCCAGCAGCCAAGATAAGCTAGCGGGTCTGACTGAGCAGTTCTTC
TRBJ2-5,few,-,TRBV7-3,CASSLERGETQYF,TGTGCCAGCAGCTTAGAACGTGGGGAGACCCAGTACTTC
TRBJ2-1,few,-,TRBV5-4,CASSPRPTYNEQFF,TGTGCCAGCAGCCCCAGGCCGACCTACAATGAGCAGTTCTTC
TRBJ2-2,-,-,TRBV2,CASSGTRTGELFF,TGTGCCAGCAGTGGTACCCGCACCGGGGAGCTGTTTTTT
TRBJ2-1,few,TRBD1,TRBV7-9,CASSAGQGREQFF,TGTGCCAGCAGCGCGGGACAGGGCCGCGAGCAGTTCTTC
TRBJ1-1,-,-,TRBV7-9,CASSPWGNTEAFF,TGTGCCAGCAGCCCGTGGGGGAACACTGAAGCTTTCTTT
TRBJ2-6,-,TRBD1,TRBV28,CASSAPGQGAPGANVLTF,TGTGCCAGCAGTGCTCCGGGACAGGGAGCACCCGGGGCCAACGTCCTGACTTTC
TRBJ2-4,-,-,TRBV5-1,CASSLGGSAKNIQYF,TGCGCCAGCAGCTTGGGCGGGTCAGCCAAAAACATTCAGTACTTC
TRBJ1-2,few,-,TRBV6-5,CASSYSAGRNYGYTF,TGTGCCAGCAGTTACTCGGCCGGCAGGAACTATGGCTACACCTTC
TRBJ2-5,few,-,TRBV7-9,CASSLGGLETQYF,TGTGCCAGCAGCTTAGGGGGCTTGGAGACCCAGTACTTC